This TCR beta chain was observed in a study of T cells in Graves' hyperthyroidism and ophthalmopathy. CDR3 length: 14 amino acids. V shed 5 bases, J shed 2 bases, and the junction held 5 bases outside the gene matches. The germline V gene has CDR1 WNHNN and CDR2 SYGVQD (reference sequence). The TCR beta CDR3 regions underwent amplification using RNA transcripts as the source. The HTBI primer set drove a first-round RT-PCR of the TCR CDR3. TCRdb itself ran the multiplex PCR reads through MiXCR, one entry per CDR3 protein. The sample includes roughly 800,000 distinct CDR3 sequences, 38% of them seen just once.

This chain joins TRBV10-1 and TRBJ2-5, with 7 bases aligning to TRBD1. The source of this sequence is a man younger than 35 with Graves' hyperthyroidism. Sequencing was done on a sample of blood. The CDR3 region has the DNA TGCGCCAGCAGTACAGGGGACCTTCAAGAGACCCAGTACTTC. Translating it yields CASSTGDLQETQYF.